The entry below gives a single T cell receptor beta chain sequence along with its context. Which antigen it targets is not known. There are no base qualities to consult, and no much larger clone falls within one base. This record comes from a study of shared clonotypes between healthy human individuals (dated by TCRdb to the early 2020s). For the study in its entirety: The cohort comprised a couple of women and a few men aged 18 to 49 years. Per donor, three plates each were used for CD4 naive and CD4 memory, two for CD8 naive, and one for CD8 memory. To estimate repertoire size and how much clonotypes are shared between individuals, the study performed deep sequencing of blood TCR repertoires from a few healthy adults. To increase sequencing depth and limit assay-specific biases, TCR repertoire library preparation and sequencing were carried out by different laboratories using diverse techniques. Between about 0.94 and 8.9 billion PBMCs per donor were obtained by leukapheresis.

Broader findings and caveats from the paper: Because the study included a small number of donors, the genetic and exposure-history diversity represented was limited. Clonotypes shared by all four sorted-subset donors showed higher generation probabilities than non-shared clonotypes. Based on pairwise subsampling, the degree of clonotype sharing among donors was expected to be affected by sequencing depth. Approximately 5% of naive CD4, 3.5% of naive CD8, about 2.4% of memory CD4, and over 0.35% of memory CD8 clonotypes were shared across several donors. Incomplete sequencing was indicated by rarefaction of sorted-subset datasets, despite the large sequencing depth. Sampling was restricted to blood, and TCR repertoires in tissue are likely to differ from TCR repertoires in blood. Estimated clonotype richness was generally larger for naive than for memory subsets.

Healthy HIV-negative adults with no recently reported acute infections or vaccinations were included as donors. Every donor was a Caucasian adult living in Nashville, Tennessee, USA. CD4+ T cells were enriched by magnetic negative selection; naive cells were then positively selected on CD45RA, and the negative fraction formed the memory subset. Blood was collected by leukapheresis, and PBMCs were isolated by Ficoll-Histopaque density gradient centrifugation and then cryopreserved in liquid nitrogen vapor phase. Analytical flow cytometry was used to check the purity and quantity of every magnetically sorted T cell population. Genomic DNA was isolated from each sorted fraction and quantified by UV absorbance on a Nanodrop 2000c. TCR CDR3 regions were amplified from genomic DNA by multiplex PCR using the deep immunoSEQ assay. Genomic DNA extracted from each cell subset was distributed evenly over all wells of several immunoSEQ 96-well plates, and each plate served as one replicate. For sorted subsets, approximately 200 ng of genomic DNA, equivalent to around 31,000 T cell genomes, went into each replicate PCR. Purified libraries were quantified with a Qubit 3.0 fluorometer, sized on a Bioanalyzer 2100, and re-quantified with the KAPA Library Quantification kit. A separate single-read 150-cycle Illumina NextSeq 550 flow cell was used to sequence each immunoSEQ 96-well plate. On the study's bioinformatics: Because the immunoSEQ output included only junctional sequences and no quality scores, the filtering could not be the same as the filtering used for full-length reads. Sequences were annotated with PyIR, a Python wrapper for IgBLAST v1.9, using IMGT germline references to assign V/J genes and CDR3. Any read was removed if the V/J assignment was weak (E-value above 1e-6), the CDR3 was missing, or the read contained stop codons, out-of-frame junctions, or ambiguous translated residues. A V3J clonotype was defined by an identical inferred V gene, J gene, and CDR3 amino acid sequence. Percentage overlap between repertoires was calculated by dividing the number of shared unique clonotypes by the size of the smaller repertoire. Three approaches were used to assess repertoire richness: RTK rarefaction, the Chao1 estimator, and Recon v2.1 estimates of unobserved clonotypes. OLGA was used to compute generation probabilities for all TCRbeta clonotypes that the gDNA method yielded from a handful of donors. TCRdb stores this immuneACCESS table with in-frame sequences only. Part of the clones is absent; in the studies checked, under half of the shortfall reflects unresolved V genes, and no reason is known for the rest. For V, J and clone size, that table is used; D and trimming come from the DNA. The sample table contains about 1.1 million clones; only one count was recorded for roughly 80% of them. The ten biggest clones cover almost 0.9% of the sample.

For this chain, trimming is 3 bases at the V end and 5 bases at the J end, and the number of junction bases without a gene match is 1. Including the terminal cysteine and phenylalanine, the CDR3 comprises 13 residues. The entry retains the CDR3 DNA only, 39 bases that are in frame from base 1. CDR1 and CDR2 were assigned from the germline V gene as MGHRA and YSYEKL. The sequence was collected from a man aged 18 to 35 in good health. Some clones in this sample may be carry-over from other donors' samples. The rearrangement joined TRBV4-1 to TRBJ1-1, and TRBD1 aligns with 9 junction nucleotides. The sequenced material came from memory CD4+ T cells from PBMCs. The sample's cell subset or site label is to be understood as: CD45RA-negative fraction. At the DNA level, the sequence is TGCGCCAGCAGCCAGGGGACAGGGACTGAAGCTTTCTTT. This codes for CASSQGTGTEAFF.